The 11 T cell receptor beta chains below all came from one sample that was sequenced in a study of shared clonotypes between healthy human individuals (dated by TCRdb to about 2020). Receptor libraries were prepared by the immunoSEQ multiplex PCR assay. Held by TCRdb, this immuneACCESS table contains in-frame sequences only and omits some clones. Under half of the omission traces to an unresolved V gene where checked; the cause of the rest is unknown. The sample table holds roughly 1,500,000 clones, of which 98% were seen once. Approximately 0.4% of the sample is taken by the ten largest. Sequences were obtained from naive CD4+ T cells sorted from blood. What this sample's cell subset or site label stands for: CD45RA+ positively selected. The receptors come from a man aged 30-40 years in good health.

J is TRBJ1-2 and V is TRBV19; 10 nucleotides agree with TRBD1. V gave up 5 bases and J gave up 4 bases; unmatched junction bases: 7. CDR3 length: 15 residues. Looked up from germline, CDR1 is LNHDA and CDR2 is SQIVND (reference sequence). Written as DNA, the CDR3 is TGTGCCAGTAGTTCCCCGGACAGGGGGGGCTATGGCTACACCTTC. This gives the protein CASSSPDRGGYGYTF.

The chain combines TRBV7-9 with TRBJ2-3; D may match TRBD1 or TRBD2 (6 bases each). Germline-derived CDR1 and CDR2 are SEHNR and FQNEAQ (reference sequence). The V end lost 8 bases, the J end lost 3 bases, and 15 bases lay between the germline ends. This CDR3 spans 14 amino acids. The CDR3 reads CASHGGGGTDTQYF. The CDR3 DNA is TGTGCCAGCCACGGCGGAGGGGGGACAGATACGCAGTATTTT.

This rearrangement joins TRBV5-6 to TRBJ2-3; TRBD2 aligns across 8 bases. The CDR3 extends over 16 amino acids. The V gene end was trimmed by 0 bases and the J gene end by 6 bases; junction bases not matched to a gene: 9. CDR1 is SGHDT and CDR2 is YYEEEE in the germline V gene. CDR3 coding DNA: TGTGCCAGCAGCTTGGATTCGGCTAGCGGGTTCGATACGCAGTATTTT. This codes for CASSLDSASGFDTQYF.

This sequence joins TRBV11-3 and TRBJ2-3; 14 bases fit TRBD2. Germline V gene lookup returns CDR1 SGHNT and CDR2 YENEEA. This CDR3 region has 16 residues. The trim removed 6 bases at V and 5 bases at J, leaving 7 bases unmatched. The CDR3 sequence: CASSEPGLAGVDTQYF. As DNA, the CDR3 is TGTGCCAGCAGTGAACCGGGACTAGCGGGAGTAGATACGCAGTATTTT.

This chain connects TRBV15 to TRBJ2-3; D remains ambiguous. Germline CDR1 reads LNHNV; CDR2 reads YYDKDF (reference sequence). V lost 3 bases, J lost 0 bases, and 10 bases lay in between. The CDR3 sequence is 15 residues long. CDR3 region: CATSRRSPSTDTQYF. CDR3 sequence (DNA): TGTGCCACCAGCAGGAGAAGTCCTAGCACAGATACGCAGTATTTT.

The chain has TRBV7-9 and TRBJ2-5; weak D call: TRBD2 (6 bases). The CDR3 loop spans 13 amino acids. The V and J ends lost 5 bases and 0 bases respectively, with 7 bases between them. CDR1 SEHNR and CDR2 FQNEAQ come from the germline V gene (reference sequence). CDR3 in amino acids: CASSRLDQETQYF. The CDR3 coding sequence is TGTGCCAGCAGCCGACTAGACCAAGAGACCCAGTACTTC.

This clone was found once. The gene calls are TRBV9 and TRBJ2-7; TRBD2 agrees at 8 bases. The V segment lost 0 bases and the J segment 3 bases; nucleotides outside the gene matches: 2. CDR3 length equals 14 residues. Per the germline V gene, CDR1 is SGDLS and CDR2 is YYNGEE. The CDR3 region is CASSVGTSFYEQYF. As DNA, the CDR3 is TGTGCCAGCAGCGTAGGGACTAGCTTCTACGAGCAGTACTTC.

This clone occurred once. The genes are TRBV30 and TRBJ2-3; D not certain. V was shortened by 5 bases and J by 8 bases, with 11 bases between the two germline ends. Germline CDR1 GTSNPN, CDR2 SVGIG (reference sequence). The CDR3 contains 11 residues. The CDR3 is CAWGISSTQYF. Written as DNA, the CDR3 is TGTGCCTGGGGAATTAGCAGTACGCAGTATTTT.

This chain connects TRBV14 to TRBJ2-7; TRBD2 might be the D (5 bases). CDR1 and CDR2 from the germline V gene are SGHDN and FVKESK. V lost 1 base and J lost 6, with 13 bases in between. This CDR3 is built from 14 residues. The CDR3 is CASSQASTRREQYF. Here the CDR3 DNA reads TGTGCCAGCAGCCAAGCCTCCACTAGGCGCGAGCAGTACTTC.

V is TRBV14 and J is TRBJ1-2; 7 nucleotides match TRBD1. Germline-derived CDR1 and CDR2 are SGHDN and FVKESK. The V and J ends lost 2 bases and 6 bases, in that order; junction bases with no gene match: 3. This CDR3 region has 13 residues. The CDR3: CASSQNRGDGYTF. For the CDR3, the DNA is TGTGCCAGCAGCCAAAACAGGGGAGATGGCTACACCTTC. The full variable domain, completed using reference TRBV14 and TRBJ1-2, is EAGVTQFPSHSVIEKGQTVTLRCDPISGHDNLYWYRRVMGKEIKFLLHFVKESKQDESGMPNNRFLAERTGGTYSTLKVQPAELEDSGVYFCASSQNRGDGYTFGSGTRLTVV.

This sequence joins TRBV11-2 and TRBJ2-7; D perhaps matches TRBD2 (6 bases). Trimming shortened V by 6 bases and J by 3 bases, and 12 bases separated the two germline ends. The CDR3 loop spans 13 amino acids. CDR1 is SGHAT and CDR2 is FQNNGV in the germline V gene. The CDR3 DNA follows: TGTGCCAGCAGGGGGACGGGAGACTACGAGCAGTACTTC. The encoded protein is CASRGTGDYEQYF.